These 29 T cell receptor beta chains originate from one sample sequenced in a study of OX40 agonist ivuxolimab in advanced cancers. Produced via immunoSEQ multiplex PCR; TCRdb's table is partial and in-frame only. The sample includes some 45,000 clones, around 85% of them seen just once. Source: CD4+ or CD8+ T cells sorted from blood, taken in a trial of the OX40 agonist ivuxolimab. Every receptor here comes from an adult with an advanced solid tumor such as melanoma, head and neck, liver or kidney cancer.

The V and J genes are TRBV6-4 and TRBJ1-2, with TRBD1 identical over 9 bases. V lost 10 bases and J lost 6; bases outside the gene matches: 9. Germline V CDR1 and CDR2: MRHNA, SNTAGT. The CDR3 has 13 amino acids. The chain's CDR3 is CATDRDRADGYTF. CDR3 nucleotides: TGTGCCACAGACCGGGACAGGGCGGATGGCTACACCTTC.

The CDR3 loop is CASSQAPGLGRTDTQYF. CDR3 DNA sequence: TGCGCCAGCAGCCAAGCTCCGGGACTGGGCCGCACAGATACGCAGTATTTT. The rearrangement joins TRBV4-1 to TRBJ2-3; D is perhaps TRBD2 (6 bases). Germline loops: CDR1 MGHRA, CDR2 YSYEKL. The CDR3 consists of 17 residues. Trimming removed 1 base from V and 1 base from J, with 15 bases in between.

The J gene is TRBJ2-1, the V gene TRBV20-1; D not certain. Trimming shortened V by 4 bases and J by 13 bases, and 11 bases separated the two germline ends. CDR3 size: 10 residues. CDR1 is DFQATT, CDR2 SNEGSKA, per germline (reference sequence). The DNA of the CDR3 is TGCAGTGCTATGACCGATCGACAGTTCTTC. Its translation is CSAMTDRQFF.

This clone occurred once. The rearrangement uses TRBV18 and TRBJ1-4; 7 bases match TRBD1. The CDR3 sequence is 16 residues long. The V segment lost 6 bases and the J segment 0 bases; nucleotides outside the gene matches: 7. Germline CDR1 and CDR2: KGHSH and LQKENI. The DNA of the CDR3 is TGTGCCAGCTCTCTACGGACAGGACCAACTAATGAAAAACTGTTTTTT. This gives the protein CASSLRTGPTNEKLFF.

J is TRBJ1-1 and V is TRBV5-1, with D uncertain. The CDR3 extends over 13 amino acids. Germline CDR1 and CDR2: SGHRS and YFSETQ. Trimming stripped 1 base from V and 0 bases from J, with 4 bases between. CDR3 region: CASSLRVNTEAFF. CDR3 bases: TGCGCCAGCAGCTTGCGGGTGAACACTGAAGCTTTCTTT. Full variable domain (remainder filled in from reference TRBV5-1 and TRBJ1-1): KAGVTQTPRYLIKTRGQQVTLSCSPISGHRSVSWYQQTPGQGLQFLFEYFSETQRNKGNFPGRFSGRQFSNSRSEMNVSTLELGDSALYLCASSLRVNTEAFFGQGTRLTVV.

This rearrangement joins TRBV28 to TRBJ1-4; 9 bases agree with TRBD1. Looked up from germline, CDR1 is MDHEN and CDR2 is SYDVKM. The CDR3 is 14 amino acids. With V trimmed by 5 bases and J by 5 bases, 3 bases remained unmatched. For the CDR3, the DNA is TGTGCCAGCAGTGTACAGGGGGCGAATGAAAAACTGTTTTTT. Residues: CASSVQGANEKLFF.

This clone was counted a single time. The chain employs TRBV7-2 and TRBJ1-2; D might be TRBD1 (5 bases). V gave up 1 base and J gave up 8 bases, with 23 bases separating them. Germline V CDR1 and CDR2: SGHTA, FQGNSA. The CDR3 is made up of 17 amino acids. The CDR3 DNA follows: TGTGCCAGCAGCTTAGATTTGGGTTGGGACCCTGGCTGGGGCTACACCTTC. Its translation: CASSLDLGWDPGWGYTF. Using reference TRBV7-2 and TRBJ1-2 for the parts outside the CDR3, the full variable domain is GAGVSQSPSNKVTEKGKDVELRCDPISGHTALYWYRQSLGQGLEFLIYFQGNSAPDKSGLPSDRFSAERTGGSVSTLTIQRTQQEDSAVYLCASSLDLGWDPGWGYTFGSGTRLTVV.

The chain couples TRBV30 to TRBJ2-5; D gene unclear. The germline V gene encodes CDR1 GTSNPN and CDR2 SVGIG (reference sequence). The CDR3 runs 10 residues. V was clipped by 3 bases and J by 5 bases, with 4 bases between them. The CDR3 reads CAWRDETQYF. The CDR3 DNA is TGTGCCTGGAGGGATGAGACCCAGTACTTC. Together with reference TRBV30 and TRBJ2-5, the CDR3 gives the full variable domain: SQTIHQWPATLVQPVGSPLSLECTVEGTSNPNLYWYRQAAGRGLQLLFYSVGIGQISSEVPQNLSASRPQDRQFILSSKKLLLSDSGFYLCAWRDETQYFGPGTRLLVL.

A single count supports this clone. V usage is TRBV6-5 and J usage is TRBJ1-2; no clear D gene. The germline CDR1 and CDR2 sequences are MNHEY and SVGAGI. V was clipped by 0 bases and J by 8 bases, with 19 bases between them. This CDR3 has 16 amino acids. DNA of the CDR3: TGTGCCAGCAGTTACTCGAACGGCCTGGGATTAGCGGGCTACACCTTC. This gives the protein CASSYSNGLGLAGYTF.

Turning to this clone: Germline is not matched at one junction end, which may reflect a read error. The V gene is TRBV7-3, the J gene TRBJ2-5, with D uncertain. The germline V gene has CDR1 SGHTA and CDR2 FQGTGA. The CDR3 is made up of 15 amino acids. CDR3 sequence reads: CASSLTGTQGETQYF. The CDR3 bases are TGTGCCAGCAGCCTAACCGGCACCCAAGGGGAGACCCAGTACTTC.

This chain uses TRBV7-3 with TRBJ2-2; TRBD1 agrees at 9 bases. Germline lookup yields CDR1 SGHTA and CDR2 FQGTGA. This CDR3 comprises 15 residues. Losses at the gene ends were 5 bases for V and 7 bases for J; bases not matched to a gene: 8. The CDR3 bases are TGTGCCAGCAGCGGACAGGGGCGGGCCGGCGGGGAGCTGTTTTTT. It encodes CASSGQGRAGGELFF.

The genes are TRBV10-2 and TRBJ1-1; D is unclear. Germline values: CDR1 WSHSY, CDR2 SAAADI. This CDR3 has 13 residues. V was clipped by 2 bases and J by 5 bases, with 9 bases between them. CDR3 protein: CASSEALGTEAFF. DNA of the CDR3: TGCGCCAGCAGTGAGGCCCTAGGGACTGAAGCTTTCTTT.

The V call is TRBV5-8, the J call TRBJ2-7; 9 nucleotides agree with TRBD2. The CDR3 is 13 residues long. CDR1 SGHTS and CDR2 YDEGEE come from the germline V gene. V lost 6 bases to trimming and J lost 6 bases; unmatched junction nucleotides: 7. The CDR3 sequence: CASTLGTSSEQYF. In nucleotides, the CDR3 is TGTGCCAGCACCCTAGGGACTAGCTCCGAGCAGTACTTC.

This sequence joins TRBV2 and TRBJ2-4, with unresolved D. Trimming removed 8 bases at V and 1 base at J, with 15 bases between. The CDR3 covers 15 residues. Germline CDR1 reads SNHLY; CDR2 reads FYNNEI. The CDR3 is CASSQGVLAKNIQYF. Written as DNA, the CDR3 is TGTGCCAGCTCGCAAGGAGTTTTGGCCAAAAACATTCAGTACTTC.

The genes are TRBV5-4 and TRBJ2-3; D assignment may be TRBD1 or TRBD2 (5 bases each). V was cut by 4 bases and J by 1 base, with 10 bases left in between. Germline values: CDR1 SGHNT, CDR2 YYREEE (reference sequence). The CDR3 extends over 14 amino acids. The chain's CDR3 is CASSLRDGTDTQYF. CDR3 bases: TGTGCCAGCAGCCTCAGGGACGGCACAGATACGCAGTATTTT.

This clone is a singleton in its sample. The chain couples TRBV4-1 to TRBJ2-1; 13 positions match TRBD2. The CDR3 is 16 residues long. After removal of 3 bases from V and 8 bases from J, the junction contained 7 bases not matched to a gene. The germline CDR1 and CDR2 sequences are MGHRA and YSYEKL. The CDR3 spells CASSQSTSGGAYEQFF. The CDR3 bases are TGCGCCAGCAGCCAGTCCACTAGCGGGGGGGCGTATGAGCAGTTCTTC.

J is TRBJ2-5 and V is TRBV19; TRBD1 aligns across 8 bases. J was trimmed by 3 bases and V by 8 bases; bases with no gene match: 20. Germline loops: CDR1 LNHDA, CDR2 SQIVND (reference sequence). The CDR3 covers 18 residues. The CDR3 protein is CASGLGVGTGDLKETQYF. The CDR3 DNA reads as TGTGCCAGTGGCCTCGGGGTTGGGACAGGAGACCTAAAAGAGACCCAGTACTTC.

CDR3: CASSGEKLFF. The CDR3 region has the DNA TGTGCCAGCAGTGGCGAAAAACTGTTTTTT. The chain has TRBV2 and TRBJ1-4, with D unresolved. This CDR3 comprises 10 residues. V lost 4 bases, J lost 8 bases, and 2 bases lay in between. Germline lookup yields CDR1 SNHLY and CDR2 FYNNEI.

The chain joins TRBV13 to TRBJ2-5; 15 bases match TRBD2. From germline, CDR1 is PRHDT and CDR2 FYEKMQ (reference sequence). The CDR3 covers 17 residues. V was pared by 3 bases and J by 2 bases, with 4 bases of the junction left unmatched. In DNA form, the CDR3 reads TGTGCCAGCAGCTTCGTGGGACTAGCGGGGGGACAAGAGACCCAGTACTTC. Its translation: CASSFVGLAGGQETQYF.

V is TRBV27 and J is TRBJ1-2; 7 positions match TRBD1. The V gene end was trimmed by 2 bases and the J gene end by 8 bases; junction bases not matched to a gene: 5. The germline V gene encodes CDR1 MNHEY and CDR2 SMNVEV (reference sequence). CDR3 length: 13 residues. The CDR3 protein is CASSLHRGRGYTF. The CDR3 nucleotides read TGTGCCAGCAGTTTACACAGGGGCAGGGGCTACACCTTC.

The chain is built from TRBV28 and TRBJ1-2; D perhaps matches TRBD1 (5 bases). The CDR3 runs to 13 residues. The V gene lost 6 bases and the J gene lost 8 bases, with 16 bases spanning the gap. Germline V gene data show CDR1 as MDHEN and CDR2 as SYDVKM. CDR3 residues: CASSGGALGGYTF. CDR3 DNA: TGTGCCAGCAGCGGAGGGGCCTTGGGGGGCTACACCTTC.

The gene calls are TRBV4-1 and TRBJ2-5; 13 bases align to TRBD2. The CDR3 is made up of 17 amino acids. Per the germline V gene, CDR1 is MGHRA and CDR2 is YSYEKL. J gave up 5 bases and V 3 bases, and 9 bases lay outside the gene matches. CDR3 DNA: TGCGCCAGCAGCCAGCTGGGACTAGCGGGATCCCAGGAGACCCAGTACTTC. Translated, it gives CASSQLGLAGSQETQYF.

The chain combines TRBV7-3 with TRBJ2-3; TRBD2 matches at 15 bases. J was trimmed by 6 bases and V by 4 bases; bases with no gene match: 8. Germline V lookup: CDR1 SGHTA, CDR2 FQGTGA. This CDR3 has 17 residues. The CDR3 nucleotides read TGTGCCAGCAGCTCGGGACTAGCGGGAGGTTCCTTGGATACGCAGTATTTT. Translating it yields CASSSGLAGGSLDTQYF.

The chain couples TRBV18 to TRBJ1-5; D gene ambiguous. This CDR3 spans 13 amino acids. Trimming took 3 bases from V and 3 from J, leaving 6 bases between them. Per the germline V gene, CDR1 is KGHSH and CDR2 is LQKENI. As DNA, the CDR3 is TGTGCCAGCTCACCCGGATCCAATCAGCCCCAGCATTTT. Protein product: CASSPGSNQPQHF.

The chain links TRBV4-1 to TRBJ2-5, with 8 bases fitting TRBD1. Germline V gene lookup returns CDR1 MGHRA and CDR2 YSYEKL. The J segment lost 2 bases and the V segment lost 4 bases, leaving 6 bases of the junction unmatched. The CDR3 is made up of 15 amino acids. The DNA for the CDR3 is TGCGCCAGCAGCCGAGGACAGGGCGAGCAAGAGACCCAGTACTTC. This sequence encodes CASSRGQGEQETQYF.

The chain has TRBV2 and TRBJ2-5, with TRBD1 matching over 8 bases. The CDR3 consists of 14 residues. CDR1 is SNHLY and CDR2 is FYNNEI in the germline V gene. Trimming at V came to 8 bases and at J to 1 base, leaving 6 bases not matched to a gene. The CDR3 DNA reads TGTGCCAGCGCAGACAGGGGAGGCCAAGAGACCCAGTACTTC. Its protein is CASADRGGQETQYF.

V and J are TRBV4-1 and TRBJ1-6; possible D gene TRBD1, 5 bases. Trimming removed 4 bases at V and 1 base at J, with 17 bases between. This CDR3 contains 18 residues. Germline lookup yields CDR1 MGHRA and CDR2 YSYEKL. This CDR3 is CASSPELSGRSYNSPLHF. In DNA, the CDR3 is TGCGCCAGCAGCCCCGAGCTGTCAGGGAGGTCCTATAATTCACCCCTCCACTTT.

The chain uses TRBV10-3 and TRBJ2-1; 11 bases match TRBD1. CDR3 size: 14 residues. CDR1 and CDR2 (germline): ENHRY, SYGVKD. After removal of 6 bases from V and 7 bases from J, the junction contained 5 bases not matched to a gene. CDR3 amino acids: CAISGQGAQNEQFF. The CDR3 DNA is TGTGCCATCAGCGGACAGGGGGCGCAAAATGAGCAGTTCTTC.

The chain is built from TRBV6-5 and TRBJ2-7; 7 bases agree with TRBD1. CDR3 length: 15 residues. The V gene end was trimmed by 5 bases and the J gene end by 6 bases; junction bases not matched to a gene: 13. The germline V gene has CDR1 MNHEY and CDR2 SVGAGI. The CDR3 bases are TGTGCCAGCAGTCTCCTGACAGGGATAATGGTCGAGCAGTACTTC. Translating gives CASSLLTGIMVEQYF.